The 21 T cell receptor beta chains below were found in one sample sequenced in a study of T cells after yellow fever vaccination. TCRdb itself ran the 5' RACE reads through MiXCR, one entry per CDR3 protein. This table has a few hundred thousand distinct CDR3 sequences, 3.5% to 4.5% appearing once. The sample was PBMCs, taken 5 days after the yellow fever booster vaccination. These receptors all come from a man aged 18-30 years who received the YFV17D yellow fever vaccine.

CDR3 loop: CASSLSPRSYGYTF. CDR3 nucleotides: TGTGCCAGCAGCTTAAGTCCCAGATCCTATGGCTACACCTTC. The chain carries TRBV7-3 and TRBJ1-2; D is uncertain. V dropped 1 base and J dropped 4 bases, with 10 bases sitting between them. The CDR3 covers 14 residues. Germline V gene lookup returns CDR1 SGHTA and CDR2 FQGTGA.

This clonotype was recorded many times. The chain recombines TRBV20-1 with TRBJ2-4, with TRBD1 as a possible D gene (6 bases). V was cut by 0 bases and J by 10 bases, with 10 bases left in between. CDR1 and CDR2 (germline): DFQATT, SNEGSKA (reference sequence). The CDR3 totals 12 residues. The CDR3: CSARDRGGIQYF. For the CDR3, the DNA is TGCAGTGCTAGAGACAGGGGTGGAATTCAGTACTTC.

This rearrangement joins TRBV9 to TRBJ1-3; 8 bases align to TRBD1. The V and J ends lost 2 bases and 1 base, in that order; junction bases with no gene match: 8. CDR1 and CDR2 (germline): SGDLS, YYNGEE. The CDR3 runs 17 residues. The CDR3 nucleotides read TGTGCCAGCAGCGTCGATCCGCAGGGGGCTTCTGGAAACACCATATATTTT. Encoded protein: CASSVDPQGASGNTIYF.

V usage is TRBV12-3 or TRBV12-4 and J usage is TRBJ1-2; TRBD1 agrees at 7 bases. The CDR3 extends over 17 amino acids. Trimming removed 4 bases from V and 12 bases from J; junction bases left unmatched: 23. CDR3 sequence (DNA): TGTGCCAGCAGTTCGAACCCTGCCGCAGGGGGGCCTCCCTTAAACACCTTC. Its translation is CASSSNPAAGGPPLNTF.

This clonotype was found a few times. The chain recombines TRBV18 with TRBJ1-1; 7 bases match TRBD1. V shed 6 bases, J shed 4 bases, and the junction held 11 bases outside the gene matches. CDR3 length: 15 residues. Per the germline V gene, CDR1 is KGHSH and CDR2 is LQKENI. CDR3: CASSTRGAGSTEAFF. In DNA, the CDR3 is TGTGCCAGCTCGACCAGGGGGGCAGGGAGCACTGAAGCTTTCTTT.

This clonotype has ten or more counts. The genes are TRBV27 and TRBJ1-1; TRBD1 agrees at 7 bases. Germline CDR1 is MNHEY and CDR2 is SMNVEV (reference sequence). The CDR3 extends over 14 amino acids. V lost 3 bases to trimming and J lost 6 bases; unmatched junction nucleotides: 7. The CDR3 reads CASSFYRGRAEAFF. The CDR3 DNA reads TGTGCCAGCAGTTTTTACAGGGGAAGGGCTGAAGCTTTCTTT.

The chain carries TRBV5-8 and TRBJ2-3; a weak D match, TRBD1 (6 bases). V was trimmed by 0 bases and J by 0 bases, leaving 8 bases between them. CDR1 and CDR2 from the germline V gene are SGHTS and YDEGEE. The CDR3 spans 15 residues. This CDR3 is CASSLGTASTDTQYF. In nucleotides, the CDR3 is TGTGCCAGCAGCTTGGGGACAGCTAGCACAGATACGCAGTATTTT.

The chain joins TRBV29-1 to TRBJ2-2, with D possibly matching TRBD1 (5 bases). V lost 4 bases and J lost 0, with 15 bases in between. From germline, CDR1 is SQVTM and CDR2 ANQGSEA. CDR3 length: 16 amino acids. CDR3 coding DNA: TGCAGCGTTGGTGACAGAGCGCTCGCGAACACCGGGGAGCTGTTTTTT. Residues: CSVGDRALANTGELFF.

In this sample, this clonotype turned up many times. The V gene is TRBV12-3 or TRBV12-4, the J gene TRBJ2-3, with 7 bases fitting TRBD2. The CDR3 length is 15 residues. V trimming: 6 bases; J trimming: 4 bases; junction bases outside the gene matches: 10. CDR3 nucleotides: TGTGCCAGCAGCGATGGGAGGGCGGGGGCAGATACGCAGTATTTT. Protein product: CASSDGRAGADTQYF.

The sample holds many counts of this clonotype. The chain joins TRBV20-1 to TRBJ2-7, with 7 bases fitting TRBD2. Germline V gene lookup returns CDR1 DFQATT and CDR2 SNEGSKA (reference sequence). CDR3 length: 13 residues. The trim removed 6 bases at V and 6 bases at J, leaving 11 bases unmatched. This chain's CDR3 is CSALGRGEREQYF. In DNA form, the CDR3 reads TGCAGTGCCCTGGGCCGGGGGGAGCGCGAGCAGTACTTC.

This clonotype turned up a few times. The chain has TRBV9 and TRBJ2-1; 7 bases agree with TRBD2. CDR1 and CDR2 (germline): SGDLS, YYNGEE. The junction had 7 bases not matched to a gene; V was cut back by 4 bases and J by 6 bases. The CDR3 loop spans 14 amino acids. The CDR3 protein is CASSMGRVPNEQFF. The DNA of the CDR3 is TGTGCCAGCAGCATGGGGAGGGTCCCCAATGAGCAGTTCTTC.

The J gene is TRBJ2-2, the V gene TRBV12-3 or TRBV12-4, with 9 bases aligning to TRBD2. The CDR3 length is 15 residues. The V and J ends lost 2 bases and 10 bases, in that order; junction bases with no gene match: 8. CDR3 residues: CASSLWLAGSEELFF. The CDR3, as DNA: TGTGCCAGCAGTTTATGGCTAGCGGGGTCCGAGGAGCTGTTTTTT.

This clonotype was observed many times. The rearrangement links TRBV6-5 to TRBJ2-7; TRBD1 might be the D (5 bases). CDR3 size: 13 residues. Germline assignment: CDR1 MNHEY and CDR2 SVGAGI. Trimming left V 7 bases short and J 2 bases short, with 12 bases between. CDR3 sequence: CASKAQDAYEQYV. In DNA, the CDR3 is TGTGCCAGCAAGGCACAGGACGCCTACGAGCAGTACGTC.

The chain couples TRBV5-4 to TRBJ1-2; TRBD1 matches 8 bases. J gave up 5 bases and V 1 base, and 7 bases lay outside the gene matches. Germline V CDR1 and CDR2: SGHNT, YYREEE (reference sequence). CDR3 length equals 15 residues. In DNA, the CDR3 is TGTGCCAGCAGCTTGCCGTCGTACAGGGGGTATGGCTACACCTTC. Translation: CASSLPSYRGYGYTF. Based on the CDR3 plus reference TRBV5-4 and TRBJ1-2, the full variable domain is ETGVTQSPTHLIKTRGQQVTLRCSSQSGHNTVSWYQQALGQGPQFIFQYYREEENGRGNFPPRFSGLQFPNYSSELNVNALELDDSALYLCASSLPSYRGYGYTFGSGTRLTVV.

The J gene is TRBJ1-1, the V gene TRBV6-2 or TRBV6-3; 9 nucleotides match TRBD1. Trimming removed 4 bases from V and 3 bases from J; junction bases left unmatched: 9. The CDR3 consists of 16 residues. CDR1 MNHEY and CDR2 SVGEGT come from the germline V gene. The CDR3 loop is CASSSAQTGGYTEAFF. The CDR3 DNA follows: TGTGCCAGCAGTTCCGCCCAGACAGGGGGATACACTGAAGCTTTCTTT.

This clonotype showed up many times. The chain has TRBV7-8 and TRBJ2-5; D may be TRBD2 (6 bases). The CDR3 is 13 residues long. Germline CDR1 SGHVS, CDR2 FQNEAQ. The ends were cut back, 2 bases at V and 4 bases at J, with 8 bases in the middle. The CDR3 is CASSLMGGETQYF. The DNA for the CDR3 is TGTGCCAGCAGCTTAATGGGAGGAGAGACCCAGTACTTC.

This clonotype has at least ten counts. The chain has TRBV6-6 and TRBJ2-7, with D possibly TRBD2 on 5 matching bases. Trimming removed 10 bases from V and 3 bases from J, with 13 bases in between. This CDR3 contains 12 residues. CDR1 is MNHNY, CDR2 SVGAGI, per germline (reference sequence). CDR3 in amino acids: CATFAGLYEQYF. CDR3 in DNA: TGTGCCACCTTCGCGGGCCTCTACGAGCAGTACTTC.

The sample holds a few counts of this clonotype. The genes are TRBV7-9 and TRBJ2-7; D is ambiguous. The CDR3 contains 12 residues. In germline, CDR1 is SEHNR, CDR2 FQNEAQ (reference sequence). Trimming shortened V by 2 bases and J by 5 bases, and 7 bases separated the two germline ends. The CDR3 reads CASSLSPDEQYF. The DNA for the CDR3 is TGTGCCAGCAGCTTAAGCCCGGACGAGCAGTACTTC.

The chain is built from TRBV6-2 or TRBV6-3 and TRBJ2-5; TRBD2 matches 11 bases. The CDR3 length is 16 residues. The trim removed 0 bases at V and 6 bases at J, leaving 6 bases unmatched. Germline V gene lookup returns CDR1 MNHEY and CDR2 SVGEGT. CDR3 in DNA: TGTGCCAGCAGTTACTCTCTTAGCGGGGGGGGGAAGACCCAGTACTTC. It yields the protein CASSYSLSGGGKTQYF.

The rearrangement links TRBV15 to TRBJ1-3, with D perhaps TRBD1 (6 bases). Trimming removed 5 bases at V and 2 bases at J, with 19 bases between. This CDR3 is 17 amino acids long. From germline, CDR1 is LNHNV and CDR2 YYDKDF (reference sequence). CDR3 sequence (DNA): TGTGCCACCAGCGGAGTTCTACAGGGTAACCCTGGAAACACCATATATTTT. Protein: CATSGVLQGNPGNTIYF.

This clonotype was recorded at least ten times. This chain joins TRBV24-1 and TRBJ1-5; the D is unclear. This CDR3 spans 15 amino acids. The germline gives CDR1 KGHDR, CDR2 SFDVKD. Trimming removed 5 bases at V and 0 bases at J, with 10 bases between. The CDR3 nucleotides are TGTGCCACCAGTGGAATGGGGAATAGCAATCAGCCCCAGCATTTT. Its protein is CATSGMGNSNQPQHF.